The 10 T cell receptor beta chains given below trace back to one sample, sequenced in a study of blood T cell repertoires in COVID-19. Measured with immunoSEQ multiplex PCR; TCRdb has only the in-frame clones, and not every one. The table shows over 100,000 clones, with more than 75% occurring only once. Sequencing input: peripheral blood. The origin of the receptors is a man aged 45-65 years with active COVID-19.

The chain recombines TRBV27 with TRBJ1-2; D may be TRBD1 (6 bases). Germline lookup yields CDR1 MNHEY and CDR2 SMNVEV (reference sequence). This CDR3 comprises 14 residues. V lost 5 bases, J lost 6 bases, and 16 bases lay in between. The CDR3 sequence: CASSPRGGGDGYTF. The CDR3 bases are TGTGCCAGCAGTCCGAGGGGAGGGGGGGATGGCTACACCTTC.

The chain uses TRBV7-2 and TRBJ1-2, with TRBD1 matching over 10 bases. J lost 2 bases, V lost 5 bases, and 2 bases had no gene match. This CDR3 region has 14 residues. CDR1 is SGHTA and CDR2 is FQGNSA in the germline V gene. The CDR3 DNA reads as TGTGCCAGCAGCCCGGGACAGGGGAACTATGGCTACACCTTC. Its protein product is CASSPGQGNYGYTF.

This clone was counted between two and nine times. The J gene is TRBJ2-7, the V gene TRBV6-1, with 8 bases that match TRBD1. Per the germline V gene, CDR1 is MNHNS and CDR2 is SASEGT. After removal of 1 base from V and 2 bases from J, the junction contained 13 bases not matched to a gene. CDR3 length equals 18 residues. The CDR3 nucleotides read TGTGCCAGCAGTGAAGATCCAGGGGGCGCGGCCCCCACCTACGAGCAGTACTTC. Translating gives CASSEDPGGAAPTYEQYF.

On this clone: At the DNA level, this CDR3 is encoded by other sequences in the same sample as well. V usage is TRBV5-4 and J usage is TRBJ1-4, with 8 nucleotides matching TRBD1. Germline-derived CDR1 and CDR2 are SGHNT and YYREEE (reference sequence). This CDR3 contains 15 residues. V trimming: 2 bases; J trimming: 5 bases; junction bases outside the gene matches: 5. The CDR3 DNA sequence: TGTGCCAGCAGCTTCGGACAGGGCCGGAATGAAAAACTGTTTTTT. Its protein product is CASSFGQGRNEKLFF.

This chain links TRBV5-1 with TRBJ1-4; TRBD1 matches 7 bases. V lost 0 bases, J lost 5 bases, and 7 bases stayed unmatched. CDR1 and CDR2 from the germline V gene are SGHRS and YFSETQ. The CDR3 contains 16 residues. In DNA, the CDR3 is TGCGCCAGCAGCTTGGGGCACGGGACAGAAAATGAAAAACTGTTTTTT. This sequence encodes CASSLGHGTENEKLFF. The complete variable domain, with remaining parts taken from reference TRBV5-1 and TRBJ1-4, reads KAGVTQTPRYLIKTRGQQVTLSCSPISGHRSVSWYQQTPGQGLQFLFEYFSETQRNKGNFPGRFSGRQFSNSRSEMNVSTLELGDSALYLCASSLGHGTENEKLFFGSGTQLSVL.

In DNA, the CDR3 is TGCGCCAGCAGCTGGACTAGCGGGGGCTACGAGCAGTACTTC. Translated: CASSWTSGGYEQYF. The chain has TRBV5-1 and TRBJ2-7, with 13 bases that match TRBD2. J was trimmed by 3 bases and V by 3 bases; bases with no gene match: 0. The CDR3 length is 14 residues. Germline V gene sequence: CDR1 SGHRS, CDR2 YFSETQ.

The chain carries TRBV29-1 and TRBJ1-4; 7 positions match TRBD1. The trim removed 7 bases at V and 3 bases at J, leaving 5 bases unmatched. In germline, CDR1 is SQVTM, CDR2 ANQGSEA. The CDR3 contains 13 residues. CDR3 sequence reads: CSAGGRANEKLFF. The CDR3 DNA reads as TGCAGCGCAGGGGGACGGGCTAATGAAAAACTGTTTTTT.

The chain employs TRBV6-5 and TRBJ2-1; 10 bases agree with TRBD2. Trimming took 4 bases from V and 5 from J; bases not matched to a gene: 8. CDR1 is MNHEY, CDR2 SVGAGI, per germline. The CDR3 has 16 amino acids. CDR3 protein: CASSFSGTSAHNEQFF. For the CDR3, the DNA is TGTGCCAGCAGTTTTTCCGGGACTAGCGCCCACAATGAGCAGTTCTTC.

The chain joins TRBV12-5 to TRBJ2-3; maybe TRBD2 (6 bases). V shed 0 bases and J shed 0 bases, with 10 bases lying between them. CDR1 LGHNT and CDR2 FRNRAP come from the germline V gene. The CDR3 is made up of 16 amino acids. The CDR3 DNA reads TGTGCTAGTGGTTTGGTCCCAGGGAGGAGCACAGATACGCAGTATTTT. Translating it yields CASGLVPGRSTDTQYF.

V and J are TRBV6-5 and TRBJ1-1; D is perhaps TRBD1 (5 bases). Per the germline V gene, CDR1 is MNHEY and CDR2 is SVGAGI. Trimming took 9 bases from V and 4 from J, leaving 12 bases between them. The CDR3 is 12 amino acids. CDR3 region: CASTMGGTEAFF. CDR3 coding DNA: TGTGCCAGTACTATGGGGGGCACTGAAGCTTTCTTT.